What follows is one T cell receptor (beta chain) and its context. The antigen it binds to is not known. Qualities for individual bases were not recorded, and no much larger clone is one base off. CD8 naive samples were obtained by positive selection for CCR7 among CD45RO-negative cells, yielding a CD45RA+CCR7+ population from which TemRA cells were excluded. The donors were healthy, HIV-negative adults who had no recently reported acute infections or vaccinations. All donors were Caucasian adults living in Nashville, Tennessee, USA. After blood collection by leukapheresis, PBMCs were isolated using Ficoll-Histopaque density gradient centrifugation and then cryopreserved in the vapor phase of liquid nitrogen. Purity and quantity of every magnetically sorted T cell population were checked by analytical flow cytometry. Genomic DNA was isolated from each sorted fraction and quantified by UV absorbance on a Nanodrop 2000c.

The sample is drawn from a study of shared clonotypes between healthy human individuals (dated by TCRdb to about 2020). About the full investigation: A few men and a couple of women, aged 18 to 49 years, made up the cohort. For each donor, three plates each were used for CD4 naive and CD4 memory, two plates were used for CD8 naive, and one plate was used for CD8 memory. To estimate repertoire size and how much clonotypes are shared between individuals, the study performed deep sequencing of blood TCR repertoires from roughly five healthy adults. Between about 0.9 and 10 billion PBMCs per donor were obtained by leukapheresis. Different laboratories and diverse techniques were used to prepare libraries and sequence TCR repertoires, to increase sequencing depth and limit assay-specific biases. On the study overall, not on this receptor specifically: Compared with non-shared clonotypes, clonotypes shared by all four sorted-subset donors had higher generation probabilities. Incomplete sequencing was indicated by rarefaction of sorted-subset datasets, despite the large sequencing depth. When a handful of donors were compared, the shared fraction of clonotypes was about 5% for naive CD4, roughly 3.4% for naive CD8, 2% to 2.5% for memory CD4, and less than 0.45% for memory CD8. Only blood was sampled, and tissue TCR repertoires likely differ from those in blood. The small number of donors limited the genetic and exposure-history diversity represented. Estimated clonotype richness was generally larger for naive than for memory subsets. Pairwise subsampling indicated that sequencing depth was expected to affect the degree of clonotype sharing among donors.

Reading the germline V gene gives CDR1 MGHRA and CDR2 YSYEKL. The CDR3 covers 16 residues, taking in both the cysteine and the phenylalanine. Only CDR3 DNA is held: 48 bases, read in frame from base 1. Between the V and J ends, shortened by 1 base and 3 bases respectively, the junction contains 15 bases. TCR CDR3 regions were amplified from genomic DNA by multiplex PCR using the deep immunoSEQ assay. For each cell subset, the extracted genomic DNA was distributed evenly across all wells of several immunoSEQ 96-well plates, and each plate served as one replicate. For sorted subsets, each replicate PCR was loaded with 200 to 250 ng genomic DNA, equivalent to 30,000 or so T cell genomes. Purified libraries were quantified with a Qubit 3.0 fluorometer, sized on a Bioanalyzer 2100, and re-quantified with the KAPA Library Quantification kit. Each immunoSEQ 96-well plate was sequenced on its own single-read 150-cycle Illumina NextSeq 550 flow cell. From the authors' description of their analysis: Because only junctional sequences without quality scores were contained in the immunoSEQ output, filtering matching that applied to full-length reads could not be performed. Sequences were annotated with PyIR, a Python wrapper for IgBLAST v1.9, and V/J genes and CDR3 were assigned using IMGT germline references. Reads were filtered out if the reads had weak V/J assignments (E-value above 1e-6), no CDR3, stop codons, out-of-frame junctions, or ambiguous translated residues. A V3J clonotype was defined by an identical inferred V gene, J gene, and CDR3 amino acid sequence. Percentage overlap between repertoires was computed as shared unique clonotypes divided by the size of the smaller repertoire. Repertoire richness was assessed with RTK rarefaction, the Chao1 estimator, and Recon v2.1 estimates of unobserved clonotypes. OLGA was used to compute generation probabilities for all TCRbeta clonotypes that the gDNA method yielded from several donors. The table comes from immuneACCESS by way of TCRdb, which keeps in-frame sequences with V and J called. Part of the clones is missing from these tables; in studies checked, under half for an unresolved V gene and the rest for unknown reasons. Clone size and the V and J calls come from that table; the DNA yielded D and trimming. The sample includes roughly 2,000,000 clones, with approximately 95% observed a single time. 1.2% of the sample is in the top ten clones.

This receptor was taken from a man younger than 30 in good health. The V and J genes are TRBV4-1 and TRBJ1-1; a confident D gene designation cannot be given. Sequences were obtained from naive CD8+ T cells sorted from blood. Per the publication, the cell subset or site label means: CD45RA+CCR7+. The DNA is TGCGCCAGCAGCCAAGGACCGGTTGCTGGGGACACTGAAGCTTTCTTT. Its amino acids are CASSQGPVAGDTEAFF.